A selection of T cell receptor beta chains follows, all from one sample in a study of T cell responses to AZD1222 COVID-19 vaccine. Produced via immunoSEQ multiplex PCR; TCRdb's table is partial and in-frame only. Of around 180,000 clones listed, 90% to 95% are singletons. The sequencing here drew on peripheral blood, taken 28 days after the second AZD1222 dose. The receptors stem from an adult who received the AZD1222 COVID-19 vaccine. Each CDR3 is given with its conserved first and last residue. The order of the fields is clone size, V gene, J gene, D gene, CDR3 protein, CDR3 DNA. The D gene is left open where the match is weak. Size values are once, few and many counts, or a class for expanded clones, and some rows have none.

NA	TRBV5-4	TRBJ2-3	TRBD1	CASSGGQGPDTQYF	TGTGCCAGCAGCGGGGGACAGGGTCCAGATACGCAGTATTTT
once	TRBV19	TRBJ1-5	NA	CASNSGAQPQHF	TGTGCCAGTAATTCGGGGGCTCAGCCCCAGCATTTT
NA	TRBV11-2	TRBJ2-3	NA	CASSSSPRGGTDTQYF	TGTGCCAGCAGTTCCTCCCCCAGGGGAGGCACAGATACGCAGTATTTT
NA	TRBV7-2	TRBJ1-3	NA	CASSTGGAGSGNTIYF	TGTGCCAGCTCGACGGGGGGGGCGGGGAGTGGAAACACCATATATTTT
NA	TRBV5-1	TRBJ1-1	NA	CASSLGGEAFF	TGCGCCAGCAGCTTAGGGGGGGAAGCTTTCTTT
NA	TRBV2	TRBJ2-7	NA	CASRRDLGYEQYF	TGTGCCAGCAGGCGGGATTTGGGCTACGAGCAGTACTTC
NA	TRBV12-5	TRBJ2-1	NA	CASGLGVASYNEQFF	TGTGCTAGTGGTTTGGGGGTAGCATCCTACAATGAGCAGTTCTTC
NA	TRBV7-9	TRBJ1-2	TRBD1	CASSPRTGTNYGYTF	TGTGCCAGCAGCCCTCGGACAGGGACGAACTATGGCTACACCTTC
NA	TRBV27	TRBJ1-5	TRBD1	CASSGQVGNQPQHF	TGTGCCAGCAGTGGACAGGTCGGCAATCAGCCCCAGCATTTT
NA	TRBV12-5	TRBJ1-5	NA	CASGLVLGGGQPQHF	TGTGCTAGTGGTTTGGTACTCGGGGGTGGGCAGCCCCAGCATTTT
NA	TRBV18	TRBJ1-6	NA	CASSPPGKPNSPLHF	TGTGCCAGCTCACCTCCCGGGAAACCCAATTCACCCCTCCACTTT
NA	TRBV2	TRBJ1-5	NA	CASNQGGNQPQHF	TGTGCCAGCAATCAGGGAGGCAATCAGCCCCAGCATTTT
NA	TRBV18	TRBJ2-7	TRBD1	CASSRRQGGTYEQYF	TGTGCCAGCTCACGGAGACAGGGGGGCACCTACGAGCAGTACTTC
NA	TRBV24-1	TRBJ2-3	NA	CATSEGDTRTDTQYF	TGTGCCACCAGTGAAGGGGACACACGCACAGATACGCAGTATTTT
NA	TRBV4-3	TRBJ1-1	NA	CASSHKQEDTEAFF	TGCGCCAGCAGCCACAAGCAAGAGGACACTGAAGCTTTCTTT
NA	TRBV15	TRBJ2-5	NA	CATSRDLGERETQYF	TGTGCCACCAGCAGAGATCTAGGGGAGCGAGAGACCCAGTACTTC
NA	TRBV30	TRBJ2-7	NA	CAWSGLAGAEQYF	TGTGCCTGGAGCGGCCTCGCGGGCGCCGAGCAGTACTTC
once	TRBV27	TRBJ2-7	TRBD1	CASRIWTGAEEQYF	TGTGCCAGCAGGATTTGGACAGGGGCGGAGGAGCAGTACTTC
NA	TRBV6-1	TRBJ1-2	NA	CASSDVGVGYGYTF	TGTGCCAGCAGTGATGTAGGGGTGGGCTATGGCTACACCTTC
NA	TRBV20-1	TRBJ2-1	NA	CSAVFNEQFF	TGCAGTGCAGTATTCAATGAGCAGTTCTTC
NA	TRBV2	TRBJ2-7	NA	CASGTYEQYF	TGTGCCAGCGGGACTTACGAGCAGTACTTC
few	TRBV27	TRBJ2-7	TRBD2	CASSLSWTSGYEQYF	TGTGCCAGCAGTTTATCGTGGACTAGCGGCTACGAGCAGTACTTC
NA	TRBV25-1	TRBJ2-5	NA	CASSATYLGDGETQYF	TGTGCCAGCAGTGCCACCTATTTAGGGGATGGAGAGACCCAGTACTTC
few	TRBV11-2	TRBJ1-1	NA	CASSLGGHSEAFF	TGTGCCAGCAGCTTAGGCGGACACAGTGAAGCTTTCTTT
NA	TRBV29-1	TRBJ1-2	NA	CSVGGAPYGYTF	TGCAGCGTTGGAGGGGCCCCATATGGCTACACCTTC
NA	TRBV2	TRBJ1-2	TRBD1	CASTQGGTYGYTF	TGTGCCAGCACCCAGGGGGGGACCTATGGCTACACCTTC
NA	TRBV10-3	TRBJ2-7	NA	CAISDHSSSYEQYF	TGTGCCATCAGTGATCATTCGAGCTCCTACGAGCAGTACTTC
NA	TRBV5-4	TRBJ2-6	TRBD1	CASSGDRASGANVLTF	TGTGCCAGCAGCGGGGACAGGGCGTCTGGGGCCAACGTCCTGACTTTC
NA	TRBV6-5	TRBJ2-4	NA	CAIGLNIQYF	TGTGCCATCGGACTTAACATTCAGTACTTC
NA	TRBV15	TRBJ2-1	TRBD2	CATSPTSGRSNEQFF	TGTGCCACCAGTCCAACTAGCGGGAGATCCAATGAGCAGTTCTTC
NA	TRBV19	TRBJ1-2	TRBD1	CASSIGTDLNGYTF	TGTGCCAGTAGTATCGGGACAGACCTAAATGGCTACACCTTC